This T cell receptor (beta chain) was observed in a study of blood T cell repertoires in COVID-19. Some clones are missing from TCRdb's copy, which holds only in-frame ones; the method was immunoSEQ multiplex PCR. Found here are approximately 120,000 clones, about 82% of them singletons; the top ten hold approximately 5.3%. The V end was cut by 4 bases, the J end by 0 bases, with 7 bases between. The CDR3 contains 14 residues. Germline assignment: CDR1 SGHTA and CDR2 FQGNSA. The chain combines TRBV7-2 with TRBJ1-5, with a weak D call TRBD1 (5 bases). The TCR comes from a human donor in a cohort sampled during active COVID-19. The sample comprised peripheral blood. CDR3 residues: CASSSDNSNQPQHF. The CDR3 DNA sequence: TGTGCCAGCAGCTCGGACAATAGCAATCAGCCCCAGCATTTT.